This entry lists 23 T cell receptor beta chains sequenced from one sample in a study of blood T cell repertoires in COVID-19. Assay used: immunoSEQ multiplex PCR; TCRdb lists only in-frame clones, some missing. The profile covers 300,000 to 350,000 clones, with 75% to 95% appearing a single time and roughly 7% taken by the ten largest. The sample taken for sequencing was peripheral blood. These receptors all stem from a woman aged 25 to 39 with COVID-19, enrolled during active disease.

This rearrangement joins TRBV24-1 to TRBJ2-3, with 10 bases aligning to TRBD2. The junction had 8 bases not matched to a gene; V was cut back by 4 bases and J by 5 bases. This CDR3 region has 16 residues. In germline, CDR1 is KGHDR, CDR2 SFDVKD. The CDR3 here is CATSEASGRMRDTQYF. CDR3 DNA sequence: TGTGCCACCAGTGAGGCTAGCGGGAGAATGAGAGATACGCAGTATTTT.

The V call is TRBV6-6, the J call TRBJ2-1, with D perhaps matching TRBD1 (5 bases). V was pared by 2 bases and J by 9 bases, with 8 bases between. Germline V CDR1 and CDR2: MNHNY, SVGAGI (reference sequence). The CDR3 consists of 12 residues. The CDR3 DNA follows: TGTGCCAGCAGTTACCAGGGTCCTGAGCAGTTCTTC. It specifies CASSYQGPEQFF.

This sequence joins TRBV28 and TRBJ2-4; D gene ambiguous. V was cut by 8 bases and J by 2 bases, with 7 bases left in between. CDR1 MDHEN and CDR2 SYDVKM come from the germline V gene. CDR3 length: 12 residues. The CDR3: CASSPTKNIQYF. The CDR3 DNA reads TGTGCCAGCTCGCCTACCAAAAACATTCAGTACTTC.

The genes are TRBV28 and TRBJ2-7; D possibly corresponds to TRBD1 (5 bases). This CDR3 is 14 amino acids long. The germline V gene has CDR1 MDHEN and CDR2 SYDVKM. V shed 2 bases and J shed 3 bases, with 11 bases lying between them. The CDR3 here is CASSLIVDSYEQYF. CDR3 nucleotides: TGTGCCAGCAGTTTAATCGTAGACAGCTACGAGCAGTACTTC. Full variable domain (outside the CDR3, taken from reference TRBV28 and TRBJ2-7): DVKVTQSSRYLVKRTGEKVFLECVQDMDHENMFWYRQDPGLGLRLIYFSYDVKMKEKGDIPEGYSVSREKKERFSLILESASTNQTSMYLCASSLIVDSYEQYFGPGTRLTVT.

This clone was seen a handful of times. The chain uses TRBV15 and TRBJ2-2; the D is unclear. The CDR3 length is 13 residues. The V gene's germline CDR1 is LNHNV and CDR2 YYDKDF (reference sequence). The V end was cut by 1 base, the J end by 5 bases, with 5 bases between. The CDR3 nucleotides read TGTGCCACCAGCAGAGCAGGAACCGGGGAGCTGTTTTTT. Translation: CATSRAGTGELFF.

The chain links TRBV7-2 to TRBJ1-2; D is ambiguous. The V end lost 5 bases, the J end lost 4 bases, and 17 bases lay between the germline ends. This CDR3 is 15 amino acids long. Germline values: CDR1 SGHTA, CDR2 FQGNSA. CDR3 amino acids: CASSSGPSGVYGYTF. CDR3 nucleotide sequence: TGTGCCAGCAGCAGCGGACCTTCGGGAGTCTATGGCTACACCTTC.

V is TRBV7-9 and J is TRBJ2-5, with 9 bases identical to TRBD2. The CDR3 has 17 amino acids. Germline V gene lookup returns CDR1 SEHNR and CDR2 FQNEAQ (reference sequence). The junction had 15 bases not matched to a gene; V was cut back by 5 bases and J by 5 bases. The CDR3 is CASSRPNLREGRETQYF. DNA of the CDR3: TGTGCCAGCAGCCGCCCCAATTTGCGGGAGGGCCGGGAGACCCAGTACTTC.

The rearrangement uses TRBV28 and TRBJ2-2; TRBD2 aligns across 11 bases. The CDR3 runs to 14 residues. In germline, CDR1 is MDHEN, CDR2 SYDVKM. The J segment lost 6 bases and the V segment lost 10 bases, leaving 7 bases of the junction unmatched. For the CDR3, the DNA is TGTGCCATCTCACTAGCGGGAGTTTCCGGGGAGCTGTTTTTT. It yields the protein CAISLAGVSGELFF.

The chain recombines TRBV23-1 with TRBJ1-5, with a possible D match to TRBD1 (5 bases). TRBV23-1 is sorted into the ORF group, with uncertain function. The CDR3 runs to 15 residues. Trimming stripped 0 bases from V and 4 bases from J, with 10 bases between. This CDR3 reads CASSQSGHFNQPQHF. As DNA, the CDR3 is TGCGCCAGCAGTCAATCGGGGCATTTTAATCAGCCCCAGCATTTT.

This chain joins TRBV6-6 and TRBJ2-7; 8 nucleotides line up with TRBD2. CDR1 and CDR2 from the germline V gene are MNHNY and SVGAGI (reference sequence). V lost 6 bases, J lost 3 bases, and 7 bases stayed unmatched. The CDR3 sequence is 14 residues long. CDR3 in DNA: TGTGCCAGCAGCTCCTCCGGGACTAGCTACGAGCAGTACTTC. Translation gives CASSSSGTSYEQYF.

The rearrangement links TRBV11-2 to TRBJ2-7, with TRBD2 identical over 8 bases. V was pared by 6 bases and J by 3 bases, with 4 bases of the junction left unmatched. In germline, CDR1 is SGHAT, CDR2 FQNNGV. The CDR3 runs to 13 residues. CDR3 region: CASRGLGGYEQYF. For the CDR3, the DNA is TGTGCCAGCAGGGGACTAGGCGGCTACGAGCAGTACTTC.

This clone was observed once. The junction departs from germline at one end; a sequencing error may be responsible. The CDR3 DNA reads TGTGCCAGCGGTGAGGGGAGGGATGGGACCCAGTACTTC. Translated, it gives CASGEGRDGTQYF. The V gene is TRBV6-1, the J gene TRBJ2-5; TRBD2 agrees at 7 bases. CDR3 length equals 13 residues. Looked up from germline, CDR1 is MNHNS and CDR2 is SASEGT.

CDR3 in amino acids: CASSIQGVQPQHF. CDR3 DNA sequence: TGTGCCAGCAGCATACAGGGGGTTCAGCCCCAGCATTTT. This chain connects TRBV7-9 to TRBJ1-5; TRBD1 matches at 8 bases. The J segment lost 6 bases and the V segment lost 5 bases, leaving 3 bases of the junction unmatched. The CDR3 is 13 amino acids. The V gene's germline CDR1 is SEHNR and CDR2 FQNEAQ (reference sequence).

The V call is TRBV24-1, the J call TRBJ1-1; possibly TRBD1 for D (5 bases). Germline V CDR1 and CDR2: KGHDR, SFDVKD. This CDR3 region has 13 residues. Trimming removed 3 bases at V and 3 bases at J, with 7 bases between. The CDR3: CATSDGGYTEAFF. CDR3 sequence (DNA): TGTGCCACCAGTGATGGGGGGTACACTGAAGCTTTCTTT.

The chain is built from TRBV19 and TRBJ1-5; possible D gene TRBD1, 5 bases. The germline V and J ends were trimmed by 7 bases and 3 bases, with 16 bases remaining between them. CDR3 size: 15 residues. Germline V gene lookup returns CDR1 LNHDA and CDR2 SQIVND (reference sequence). The CDR3 region is CASTPGGGDNQPQHF. The CDR3 nucleotides are TGTGCCAGTACCCCGGGGGGGGGTGACAATCAGCCCCAGCATTTT.

The J gene is TRBJ1-1, the V gene TRBV28, with TRBD1 matching 8 bases. The germline V gene has CDR1 MDHEN and CDR2 SYDVKM. The CDR3 length is 16 residues. The ends lost 3 bases at V and 2 bases at J; junction bases unmatched: 8. The CDR3 spells CASSFLARGQNTEAFF. The DNA of the CDR3 is TGTGCCAGCAGTTTTCTTGCCAGGGGGCAAAACACTGAAGCTTTCTTT.

V gene TRBV5-8 combines with J gene TRBJ2-1, with a weak D call TRBD2 (5 bases). Germline V gives CDR1 SGHTS, CDR2 YDEGEE. This CDR3 spans 13 amino acids. V was shortened by 3 bases and J by 3 bases, with 7 bases between the two germline ends. CDR3 nucleotides: TGTGCCAGCAGCTACGGGGTCTACAATGAGCAGTTCTTC. Translating it yields CASSYGVYNEQFF. Full variable domain (rest looked up from reference TRBV5-8 and TRBJ2-1): EAGVTQSPTHLIKTRGQQATLRCSPISGHTSVYWYQQALGLGLQFLLWYDEGEERNRGNFPPRFSGRQFPNYSSELNVNALELEDSALYLCASSYGVYNEQFFGPGTRLTVL.

The gene calls are TRBV7-2 and TRBJ1-1, with D uncertain. The germline V gene has CDR1 SGHTA and CDR2 FQGNSA. Trimming left V 2 bases short and J 0 bases short, with 4 bases between. There are 13 residues in the CDR3. The CDR3 is CASSLSLNTEAFF. CDR3 in DNA: TGTGCCAGCAGCTTAAGCTTGAACACTGAAGCTTTCTTT.

The chain employs TRBV6-5 and TRBJ2-5, with D possibly being TRBD2 (6 bases). Germline-derived CDR1 and CDR2 are MNHEY and SVGAGI. V was clipped by 4 bases and J by 2 bases, with 11 bases between them. CDR3 length: 14 residues. In nucleotides, the CDR3 is TGTGCCAGCAGTTGGGGCCGGGAGCAAGAGACCCAGTACTTC. It yields the protein CASSWGREQETQYF.

The CDR3 DNA reads TGCAGCGTTGAGGAGGACAGTGCAACTAACTATGGCTACACCTTC. Encoded protein: CSVEEDSATNYGYTF. This rearrangement joins TRBV29-1 to TRBJ1-2, with D possibly matching TRBD1 (6 bases). This CDR3 is built from 15 residues. V lost 3 bases and J lost 0, with 14 bases in between. CDR1 and CDR2 from the germline V gene are SQVTM and ANQGSEA.

The gene calls are TRBV4-2 and TRBJ1-2, with 7 bases aligning to TRBD1. Germline CDR1 LGHNA, CDR2 YNFKEQ. V lost 1 base, J lost 2 bases, and 7 bases stayed unmatched. This CDR3 is built from 16 residues. The CDR3 spells CASSQVGRQGNYGYTF. In DNA, the CDR3 is TGTGCCAGCAGCCAAGTGGGGAGACAGGGCAACTATGGCTACACCTTC.

The gene calls are TRBV14 and TRBJ1-2; no definite D call. The CDR3 loop spans 14 amino acids. The germline V gene encodes CDR1 SGHDN and CDR2 FVKESK. V lost 4 bases to trimming and J lost 4 bases, with 13 bases between them. CDR3 DNA sequence: TGTGCCAGCAGCCCGGAGGCGGGGTTCTATGGCTACACCTTC. Protein sequence: CASSPEAGFYGYTF. The full variable domain, completed using reference TRBV14 and TRBJ1-2, is EAGVTQFPSHSVIEKGQTVTLRCDPISGHDNLYWYRRVMGKEIKFLLHFVKESKQDESGMPNNRFLAERTGGTYSTLKVQPAELEDSGVYFCASSPEAGFYGYTFGSGTRLTVV.

The CDR3 loop is CASSQERTAIREAFF. CDR3 bases: TGCGCCAGCAGCCAAGAACGGACAGCGATCCGTGAAGCTTTCTTT. The chain is built from TRBV4-3 and TRBJ1-1, with D possibly being TRBD1 (6 bases). The CDR3 has 15 amino acids. With 0 bases removed from V and 7 bases from J, the gap between germline ends came to 15 bases. Germline loops: CDR1 LGHNA, CDR2 YSLEER.